Following are 26 T cell receptor beta chains from one sample sequenced in a study of T cell changes during pregnancy in multiple sclerosis. Sequencing was performed with immunoSEQ multiplex PCR; in TCRdb, only in-frame clones are kept and a portion is missing. The sample lists fewer than 65,000 clones, 90% to 95% seen once, with over 1% in the top ten. This specimen was peripheral blood, taken after pregnancy. The source is a female donor in good health, enrolled as a control in a pregnancy study.

The chain has TRBV12-5 and TRBJ1-3; no firm D call. Germline V gene sequence: CDR1 LGHNT, CDR2 FRNRAP. Trimming removed 5 bases at V and 1 base at J, with 15 bases between. This CDR3 region has 16 residues. Written as DNA, the CDR3 is TGTGCTAGTGGTCCCCGCATGGGGAGATCTGGAAACACCATATATTTT. Translation: CASGPRMGRSGNTIYF.

This sequence joins TRBV9 and TRBJ2-2; TRBD2 matches at 7 bases. The V gene's germline CDR1 is SGDLS and CDR2 YYNGEE. The CDR3 extends over 17 amino acids. The junction had 5 bases not matched to a gene; V was cut back by 0 bases and J by 0 bases. The CDR3 loop reads CASSVAIGLANTGELFF. The CDR3 nucleotides are TGTGCCAGCAGCGTAGCTATTGGACTAGCGAACACCGGGGAGCTGTTTTTT.

The chain links TRBV27 to TRBJ2-4; 9 nucleotides align to TRBD2. Germline V CDR1 and CDR2: MNHEY, SMNVEV (reference sequence). The CDR3 consists of 19 residues. The junction had 22 bases not matched to a gene; V was cut back by 5 bases and J by 8 bases. This CDR3 is CASSPLDSGGPVGVDIQYF. In nucleotides, the CDR3 is TGTGCCAGCAGTCCGCTCGACAGCGGGGGGCCGGTCGGGGTAGACATTCAGTACTTC.

The chain joins TRBV9 to TRBJ2-3; 7 nucleotides agree with TRBD2. Germline loops: CDR1 SGDLS, CDR2 YYNGEE. CDR3 size: 15 residues. Trimming at V came to 0 bases and at J to 1 base, leaving 2 bases not matched to a gene. CDR3 nucleotides: TGTGCCAGCAGCGTAGCCGCGGGGGGCACAGATACGCAGTATTTT. Its protein is CASSVAAGGTDTQYF.

The V call is TRBV11-2, the J call TRBJ1-2; 8 positions match TRBD1. V dropped 1 base and J dropped 2; count of bases not matched to a gene: 3. CDR1 and CDR2 (germline): SGHAT, FQNNGV. This CDR3 contains 15 residues. In DNA, the CDR3 is TGTGCCAGCAGCTTAGGTACAGGGGGGAACTATGGCTACACCTTC. Translated: CASSLGTGGNYGYTF.

The chain recombines TRBV7-8 with TRBJ1-5, with D possibly being TRBD1 (5 bases). CDR1 and CDR2 (germline): SGHVS, FQNEAQ. V dropped 5 bases and J dropped 3 bases, with 17 bases sitting between them. The CDR3 spans 16 residues. DNA of the CDR3: TGTGCCAGCAGCGCGACCGTTGGCAGGGTCAATCAGCCCCAGCATTTT. Translating gives CASSATVGRVNQPQHF.

The rearrangement links TRBV10-3 to TRBJ2-3; 9 bases agree with TRBD2. Germline trimming cut 4 bases from V and 3 bases from J; bases unmatched to any gene: 8. The germline V gene has CDR1 ENHRY and CDR2 SYGVKD. The CDR3 totals 16 residues. CDR3 region: CAISGAGGGATDTQYF. The CDR3 DNA is TGTGCCATCAGTGGGGCCGGCGGGGGGGCGACAGATACGCAGTATTTT.

This chain uses TRBV30 with TRBJ1-6; perhaps TRBD1 as D (6 bases). This CDR3 is built from 15 residues. From germline, CDR1 is GTSNPN and CDR2 SVGIG (reference sequence). The germline V and J ends were trimmed by 1 base and 2 bases, with 9 bases remaining between them. The CDR3: CAWSGRTAYNSPLHF. CDR3 sequence (DNA): TGTGCCTGGAGTGGGAGGACAGCCTATAATTCACCCCTCCACTTT.

This clone was observed a handful of times. The rearrangement joins TRBV7-2 to TRBJ1-6, with TRBD1 matching over 12 bases. Per germline, CDR1 SGHTA and CDR2 FQGNSA. Trimming cost V 1 base and J 11 bases; bases outside gene matches: 3. The CDR3 totals 15 residues. The CDR3 coding sequence is TGTGCCAGCAGCTTAGTGGGACAGGGGGCGGCACCCCTCCACTTT. Translating gives CASSLVGQGAAPLHF.

The V and J genes are TRBV18 and TRBJ2-7; D might be TRBD1 (6 bases). CDR1 and CDR2 (germline): KGHSH, LQKENI. This CDR3 comprises 15 residues. V was cut by 0 bases and J by 1 base, with 10 bases left in between. This chain's CDR3 is CASSPPTGNSYEQYF. The CDR3, as DNA: TGTGCCAGCTCACCACCTACAGGGAATTCCTACGAGCAGTACTTC.

The chain recombines TRBV4-3 with TRBJ2-3, with D unresolved. This CDR3 region has 14 residues. The germline V gene encodes CDR1 LGHNA and CDR2 YSLEER. V dropped 0 bases and J dropped 3 bases, with 7 bases sitting between them. CDR3 nucleotides: TGCGCCAGCAGCCAAGATCTTAATACAGATACGCAGTATTTT. Translated, it gives CASSQDLNTDTQYF.

The chain employs TRBV19 and TRBJ2-5; D call uncertain. The length of the CDR3 is 12 residues. V was pared by 0 bases and J by 5 bases, with 4 bases between. In germline, CDR1 is LNHDA, CDR2 SQIVND (reference sequence). CDR3 protein: CASSIDRETQYF. In DNA form, the CDR3 reads TGTGCCAGTAGTATAGATCGGGAGACCCAGTACTTC.

The chain links TRBV9 to TRBJ2-1; 7 positions match TRBD2. CDR1 and CDR2 (germline): SGDLS, YYNGEE. The CDR3 spans 16 residues. V dropped 4 bases and J dropped 0; count of bases not matched to a gene: 7. The chain's CDR3 is CASSPTAGSSYNEQFF. The CDR3 DNA is TGTGCCAGCAGCCCGACAGCGGGGAGCTCCTACAATGAGCAGTTCTTC.

V is TRBV4-2 and J is TRBJ2-3; 7 bases fit TRBD2. Losses at the gene ends were 0 bases for V and 9 bases for J; bases not matched to a gene: 12. Per the germline V gene, CDR1 is LGHNA and CDR2 is YNFKEQ. This CDR3 is built from 16 residues. The CDR3 region has the DNA TGTGCCAGCAGCCAAGACCAGGCTACCGGGGAGGGAACGCAGTATTTT. Translating it yields CASSQDQATGEGTQYF.

The CDR3 loop reads CASSAGLAGRETQYF. CDR3 in DNA: TGTGCCAGCAGCGCGGGACTAGCGGGGAGAGAGACCCAGTACTTC. The chain combines TRBV9 with TRBJ2-5, with 13 nucleotides matching TRBD2. Germline V lookup: CDR1 SGDLS, CDR2 YYNGEE. There are 15 residues in the CDR3. V trimming: 3 bases; J trimming: 4 bases; junction bases outside the gene matches: 3.

The genes are TRBV6-5 and TRBJ2-7; 7 nucleotides agree with TRBD1. Germline assignment: CDR1 MNHEY and CDR2 SVGAGI. The CDR3 spans 14 residues. Germline trimming cut 6 bases from V and 4 bases from J; bases unmatched to any gene: 9. CDR3 sequence reads: CASRYNTGAYEQYF. DNA for the CDR3: TGTGCCAGCAGATACAATACAGGGGCGTACGAGCAGTACTTC.

The chain combines TRBV7-9 with TRBJ1-6; D remains unclear. From germline, CDR1 is SEHNR and CDR2 FQNEAQ (reference sequence). V shed 3 bases and J shed 8 bases, with 5 bases lying between them. This CDR3 region has 12 residues. The chain's CDR3 is CASSFYYSPLHF. DNA of the CDR3: TGTGCCAGCAGCTTCTACTATTCACCCCTCCACTTT.

This sequence joins TRBV7-3 and TRBJ2-1; 9 bases fit TRBD2. Trimming cost V 4 bases and J 8 bases; bases outside gene matches: 12. The CDR3 extends over 16 amino acids. Germline loops: CDR1 SGHTA, CDR2 FQGTGA. CDR3 in DNA: TGTGCCAGCAGCTCCCGACTAGCGGTCTTTGGGGATGAGCAGTTCTTC. Its protein product is CASSSRLAVFGDEQFF.

This clone has a handful of counts. This CDR3 is CASSVVRQALATDTQYF. As DNA, the CDR3 is TGTGCCAGCAGCGTAGTAAGGCAGGCACTTGCCACAGATACGCAGTATTTT. The gene calls are TRBV9 and TRBJ2-3; D gene ambiguous. Germline assignment: CDR1 SGDLS and CDR2 YYNGEE. The CDR3 is 17 residues long. V lost 0 bases, J lost 2 bases, and 16 bases lay in between.

The V call is TRBV6-5, the J call TRBJ1-1; no definite D call. The CDR3 length is 13 residues. Trimming stripped 6 bases from V and 5 bases from J, with 13 bases between. Germline CDR1 is MNHEY and CDR2 is SVGAGI. The CDR3 here is CASSPGRRTEAFF. CDR3 coding DNA: TGTGCCAGCAGCCCCGGGCGGAGGACTGAAGCTTTCTTT.

This chain connects TRBV5-1 to TRBJ1-2; 7 bases map to TRBD1. The germline CDR1 and CDR2 sequences are SGHRS and YFSETQ. Unmatched junction bases numbered 6, after V lost 4 bases and J lost 0 bases. CDR3 length: 15 residues. The CDR3 reads CASSPATGTNYGYTF. In nucleotides, the CDR3 is TGCGCCAGCAGCCCCGCGACAGGGACTAACTATGGCTACACCTTC.

This chain links TRBV13 with TRBJ2-7; tentatively, D is TRBD1 (5 bases). V was pared by 0 bases and J by 3 bases, with 9 bases between. The germline CDR1 and CDR2 sequences are PRHDT and FYEKMQ (reference sequence). The CDR3 has 14 amino acids. Here the CDR3 reads CASSLGGRGYEQYF. CDR3 DNA: TGTGCCAGCAGCTTAGGGGGAAGGGGCTACGAGCAGTACTTC. The full variable domain, completed using reference TRBV13 and TRBJ2-7, is AAGVIQSPRHLIKEKRETATLKCYPIPRHDTVYWYQQGPGQDPQFLISFYEKMQSDKGSIPDRFSAQQFSDYHSELNMSSLELGDSALYFCASSLGGRGYEQYFGPGTRLTVT.

The genes are TRBV27 and TRBJ1-2, with 10 bases lining up with TRBD1. Germline V lookup: CDR1 MNHEY, CDR2 SMNVEV (reference sequence). The CDR3 has 15 residues. The V and J ends lost 5 bases and 1 base, in that order; junction bases with no gene match: 4. This CDR3 reads CASSGDRGHNYGYTF. The CDR3 nucleotides are TGTGCCAGCAGTGGAGACAGGGGGCATAACTATGGCTACACCTTC.

J is TRBJ1-2 and V is TRBV9; 7 positions agree with TRBD1. The trim removed 0 bases at V and 0 bases at J, leaving 2 bases unmatched. Germline CDR1 reads SGDLS; CDR2 reads YYNGEE. The CDR3 totals 15 residues. The CDR3 spells CASSVEGTANYGYTF. The CDR3 region has the DNA TGTGCCAGCAGCGTAGAGGGGACAGCTAACTATGGCTACACCTTC.

Regarding this clone: At one end, the junction sequence differs from germline, possibly due to a read error. V is TRBV6-1 and J is TRBJ1-3; TRBD1 matches 9 bases. The germline V gene encodes CDR1 MNHNS and CDR2 SASEGT. This CDR3 has 15 residues. CDR3: CASREAGTGTNTIYF. DNA for the CDR3: TGTGCCAGCAGGGAAGCCGGGACAGGGACAAACACCATATATTTT.

This chain's CDR3 is CASSLSGQGDQPQHF. Written as DNA, the CDR3 is TGTGCCAGCAGCTTATCGGGACAGGGAGATCAGCCCCAGCATTTT. The chain has TRBV7-3 and TRBJ1-5; 9 bases map to TRBD1. Germline trimming cut 2 bases from V and 5 bases from J; bases unmatched to any gene: 4. Germline CDR1 SGHTA, CDR2 FQGTGA. This CDR3 has 15 residues. Complete variable domain (other parts from reference TRBV7-3 and TRBJ1-5): GAGVSQTPSNKVTEKGKYVELRCDPISGHTALYWYRQSLGQGPEFLIYFQGTGAADDSGLPNDRFFAVRPEGSVSTLKIQRTERGDSAVYLCASSLSGQGDQPQHFGDGTRLSIL.